This entry lists 5 T cell receptor beta chains sequenced from one sample in a study of Ad26.COV2.S vaccination and SARS-CoV-2 variants. Sequenced by immunoSEQ multiplex PCR; TCRdb stores in-frame clones only, minus some. This sample yields roughly 100,000 clones, of which around 82% are seen a single time; roughly a sixth belongs to the top ten. The starting material was peripheral blood, obtained after recovery from COVID-19. These receptors originate from a human donor who had recovered from COVID-19.

This clone came up a few times. This chain links TRBV6-2 or TRBV6-3 with TRBJ2-5, with D possibly called TRBD1 or TRBD2 (5 bases each). The CDR3 spans 15 residues. Per germline, CDR1 MNHEY and CDR2 SVGEGT. V dropped 5 bases and J dropped 1 base, with 14 bases sitting between them. The CDR3 protein is CASSAAGTFQETQYF. The CDR3 DNA follows: TGTGCCAGCAGTGCGGCCGGGACCTTCCAAGAGACCCAGTACTTC.

This clone occurred once. J is TRBJ1-6 and V is TRBV5-1; 10 bases are a match to TRBD1. With V trimmed by 5 bases and J by 8 bases, 7 bases remained unmatched. In germline, CDR1 is SGHRS, CDR2 YFSETQ. CDR3 length: 15 amino acids. CDR3 nucleotide sequence: TGCGCCAGCAGACTTCCCGGGACAGGGGATTCACCCCTCCACTTT. Translating gives CASRLPGTGDSPLHF. The full variable domain, completed using reference TRBV5-1 and TRBJ1-6, is KAGVTQTPRYLIKTRGQQVTLSCSPISGHRSVSWYQQTPGQGLQFLFEYFSETQRNKGNFPGRFSGRQFSNSRSEMNVSTLELGDSALYLCASRLPGTGDSPLHFGNGTRLTVT.

V is TRBV30 and J is TRBJ2-4, with D unclear. CDR3 length: 13 residues. V lost 0 bases to trimming and J lost 4 bases, with 7 bases between them. CDR1 is GTSNPN and CDR2 is SVGIG in the germline V gene (reference sequence). The CDR3 reads CAWSVGSKNIQYF. CDR3 coding DNA: TGTGCCTGGAGTGTCGGCAGTAAAAACATTCAGTACTTC.

This clone was detected once. J is TRBJ1-5 and V is TRBV27, with no clear D. The CDR3 totals 13 residues. V lost 0 bases and J lost 6, with 6 bases in between. Germline assignment: CDR1 MNHEY and CDR2 SMNVEV (reference sequence). CDR3 nucleotide sequence: TGTGCCAGCAGTTTATCCGGGGTTCAGCCCCAGCATTTT. It is translated as CASSLSGVQPQHF.

V and J are TRBV12-5 and TRBJ1-1; D ambiguous. CDR1 LGHNT and CDR2 FRNRAP come from the germline V gene. The CDR3 spans 13 residues. V lost 7 bases and J 1 base, leaving 10 bases between the germline ends. CDR3 region: CASAHVENTEAFF. The CDR3 bases are TGTGCTAGTGCGCACGTGGAGAACACTGAAGCTTTCTTT.